Listed below are T cell receptor beta chains from one sample, sequenced in a study of shared clonotypes between healthy human individuals. Libraries were prepared by immunoSEQ multiplex PCR; TCRdb keeps only in-frame clonotypes and omits some of them. The repertoire includes 600,000 or so clones, 90% to 95% of them detected once, and 0.11% sits in the top ten. The specimen was naive CD8+ T cells sorted from blood. The receptors come from a woman aged 30 to 39 in good health. Each CDR3 is given with its conserved first and last residue. A D gene is named only where the DNA matches it firmly. Expanded clones are given a class, and other clones once, few, many or no size at all.

>-|TRBV5-4|TRBJ1-2|15|-
CASSLGQGMSYGYTF
TGTGCCAGCAGCTTGGGGCAGGGTATGAGCTATGGCTACACCTTC
>-|TRBV7-3|TRBJ2-2|17|TRBD2
CASSLGLAEANTGELFF
TGTGCCAGCAGCCTAGGGCTAGCGGAAGCCAACACCGGGGAGCTGTTTTTT
>few|TRBV7-9|TRBJ1-1|12|-
CASATGGTEAFF
TGTGCCAGCGCCACCGGTGGCACTGAAGCTTTCTTT
>-|TRBV11-2|TRBJ2-3|18|TRBD2
CASSLYGTSGALTDTQYF
TGTGCCAGCAGCTTATATGGGACTAGCGGGGCCCTCACAGATACGCAGTATTTT
>-|TRBV5-1|TRBJ1-5|15|TRBD1
CASSWTGSSNQPQHF
TGCGCCAGCAGCTGGACAGGGTCTAGCAATCAGCCCCAGCATTTT
>few|TRBV27|TRBJ1-1|12|-
CASSTGNTEAFF
TGTGCCAGCAGTACCGGGAACACTGAAGCTTTCTTT
>-|TRBV14|TRBJ2-7|13|-
CASSQVVPYEQYF
TGTGCCAGCAGCCAAGTTGTGCCATACGAGCAGTACTTC
>-|TRBV27|TRBJ2-6|21|TRBD1
CASSFRPYGDSDFSGANVLTF
TGTGCCAGCAGTTTTCGTCCCTATGGGGACAGTGACTTCTCTGGGGCCAACGTCCTGACTTTC
>-|TRBV7-9|TRBJ2-7|15|-
CASSLAVGSPNEQYF
TGTGCCAGCAGCTTAGCGGTGGGAAGCCCCAACGAGCAGTACTTC
>-|TRBV6-5|TRBJ2-7|13|-
CASSFGTVYEQYF
TGTGCCAGCAGTTTTGGGACCGTCTACGAGCAGTACTTC
>once|TRBV27|TRBJ2-7|16|TRBD1
CASSPDFGTATYEQYF
TGTGCCAGCAGTCCCGACTTTGGGACAGCAACCTACGAGCAGTACTTC
>-|TRBV7-6|TRBJ2-7|15|-
CASSSKQGRAYEQYF
TGTGCCAGCAGCTCGAAACAGGGCAGGGCCTACGAGCAGTACTTC
>-|TRBV14|TRBJ2-1|15|-
CASSQEMIAYNEQFF
TGTGCCAGCAGCCAAGAAATGATAGCCTACAATGAGCAGTTCTTC
>-|TRBV6-1|TRBJ1-5|15|-
CASSERIRTHQPQHF
TGTGCCAGCAGTGAAAGGATAAGGACGCATCAGCCCCAGCATTTT
>-|TRBV27|TRBJ2-2|16|-
CASSFDLLTNTGELFF
TGTGCCAGCAGTTTCGACCTGCTGACGAACACCGGGGAGCTGTTTTTT
>-|TRBV5-4|TRBJ2-7|15|-
CASSEPGRENYEQYF
TGTGCCAGCAGCGAACCAGGACGGGAAAACTACGAGCAGTACTTC
>-|TRBV27|TRBJ1-2|14|TRBD1
CASSTGQAGWGYTF
TGTGCCAGCAGCACTGGACAGGCAGGCTGGGGCTACACCTTC
>-|TRBV27|TRBJ2-7|14|-
CASSLTGTPYEQYF
TGTGCCAGCAGTCTAACCGGGACACCGTACGAGCAGTACTTC
>-|TRBV28|TRBJ2-7|16|-
CASSSPREPSLYEQYF
TGTGCCAGCAGTAGCCCCCGGGAGCCAAGTCTTTACGAGCAGTACTTC
>-|TRBV7-9|TRBJ2-5|15|-
CASSTISDPRETQYF
TGTGCCAGCAGCACAATTTCGGACCCCCGAGAGACCCAGTACTTC
>-|TRBV11-2|TRBJ2-7|15|-
CASGDIRGRPYEQYF
TGTGCCAGCGGCGACATTCGTGGGAGGCCCTACGAGCAGTACTTC
>-|TRBV10-3|TRBJ2-2|11|-
CATRAAGELFF
TGTGCCACCAGAGCCGCCGGGGAGCTGTTTTTT
>-|TRBV27|TRBJ2-2|15|TRBD2
CASSMTSGRAGELFF
TGTGCCAGCAGTATGACTAGCGGGAGAGCCGGGGAGCTGTTTTTT
>-|TRBV5-6|TRBJ2-3|12|-
CASSFSTDTQYF
TGTGCCAGCAGCTTTAGCACAGATACGCAGTATTTT
>once|TRBV10-1|TRBJ2-7|19|TRBD2
CASSPVAGDAPVGSYEQYF
TGCGCCAGCAGCCCAGTAGCGGGAGATGCCCCGGTTGGGTCCTACGAGCAGTACTTC
>-|TRBV4-1|TRBJ1-5|14|-
CASSPYYSNQPQHF
TGCGCCAGCAGCCCCTACTATAGCAATCAGCCCCAGCATTTT
>-|TRBV27|TRBJ2-1|15|-
CASSLYDPAGDEQFF
TGTGCCAGCAGTTTATACGACCCCGCGGGCGATGAGCAGTTCTTC
>-|TRBV4-1|TRBJ2-3|16|-
CASSPHRGASTDTQYF
TGCGCCAGCAGCCCTCACCGCGGGGCAAGCACAGATACGCAGTATTTT
>-|TRBV27|TRBJ1-5|13|-
CASKKGTGQPQHF
TGTGCCAGCAAAAAAGGGACTGGACAGCCCCAGCATTTT
>-|TRBV19|TRBJ2-6|17|-
CASSPSTHRSGANVLTF
TGTGCCAGTAGTCCCTCGACACACCGCTCTGGGGCCAACGTCCTGACTTTC
>-|TRBV11-2|TRBJ2-1|12|-
CASSFYLNEQFF
TGTGCCAGCAGCTTTTACCTCAATGAGCAGTTCTTC
>-|TRBV10-3|TRBJ2-1|15|-
CAISDLGDAYNEQFF
TGTGCCATCAGTGACTTGGGGGACGCCTACAATGAGCAGTTCTTC
>-|TRBV27|TRBJ2-1|13|-
CASSLLAPNEQFF
TGTGCCAGCAGTTTACTAGCCCCAAATGAGCAGTTCTTC
>-|TRBV28|TRBJ1-4|16|TRBD1
CASRKPGQGIGEKLFF
TGTGCCAGCAGGAAGCCGGGACAGGGGATTGGCGAAAAACTGTTTTTT
>-|TRBV11-2|TRBJ2-7|12|-
CASSLDAYEQYF
TGTGCCAGCAGCTTAGATGCCTACGAGCAGTACTTC
>-|TRBV4-2|TRBJ2-2|17|-
CASSQEGPPLWSGELFF
TGTGCCAGCAGCCAAGAAGGGCCCCCCCTTTGGTCCGGGGAGCTGTTTTTT
>-|TRBV30|TRBJ2-1|14|-
CACRGPAYYNEQFF
TGTGCCTGCCGGGGACCAGCGTACTACAATGAGCAGTTCTTC
>-|TRBV28|TRBJ1-5|14|-
CASSLTYSNQPQHF
TGTGCCAGCAGTTTGACCTATAGCAATCAGCCCCAGCATTTT
>-|TRBV5-1|TRBJ2-1|15|-
CASSLTRRGGNEQFF
TGCGCCAGCAGCCTGACTAGGAGGGGTGGGAATGAGCAGTTCTTC
>-|TRBV2|TRBJ2-6|16|-
CASSMSVTSGANVLTF
TGTGCCAGCAGTATGAGTGTGACGTCTGGGGCCAACGTCCTGACTTTC
>once|TRBV5-1|TRBJ2-5|17|TRBD2
CASSLGVHGLAVETQYF
TGCGCCAGCAGCTTGGGAGTCCACGGACTAGCCGTGGAGACCCAGTACTTC
>-|TRBV7-9|TRBJ2-1|17|TRBD1
CASSLALRQGAYNEQFF
TGTGCCAGCAGCTTAGCACTCCGACAGGGAGCCTACAATGAGCAGTTCTTC
>-|TRBV27|TRBJ2-7|13|-
CASSWGSKWEQYF
TGTGCCAGCAGTTGGGGGAGTAAGTGGGAGCAGTACTTC
>-|TRBV4-1|TRBJ2-3|16|TRBD2
CASSHRTSGFTDTQYF
TGCGCCAGCAGCCACCGGACTAGCGGATTCACAGATACGCAGTATTTT
>-|TRBV5-4|TRBJ2-7|14|TRBD1
CASSLGDRVYEQYF
TGTGCCAGCAGCTTGGGGGACAGGGTGTACGAGCAGTACTTC
>once|TRBV2|TRBJ2-7|16|TRBD1
CASSEAGGAYPYEQYF
TGTGCCAGCAGTGAGGCAGGGGGCGCATACCCCTACGAGCAGTACTTC
>-|TRBV19|TRBJ1-2|15|-
CASLPRQLANYGYTF
TGTGCCAGTCTCCCGAGACAATTAGCTAACTATGGCTACACCTTC
>-|TRBV6-5|TRBJ2-7|13|-
CASGVASAYEQYF
TGTGCCAGCGGAGTTGCTAGTGCCTACGAGCAGTACTTC
>-|TRBV6-6|TRBJ2-5|16|TRBD2
CASSRDPFGGEETQYF
TGTGCCAGCAGTCGCGACCCCTTTGGGGGGGAAGAGACCCAGTACTTC